These 22 T cell receptor beta chains were sequenced from one sample in a study of spatial heterogeneity in lung cancer. One entry per CDR3 protein results from TCRdb running MiXCR on the 5' RACE reads. The sample has more than 85,000 distinct CDR3 sequences, approximately 8.2% seen once; the top ten hold less than 9%. The time point was: sample taken at primary tumor resection. Researchers sequenced whole RNA taken from tumor, nontumor lung or frozen PBMC without sorting. Sequenced material: PBMCs, taken at surgery. These receptors came from a male donor with early-stage non-small cell lung cancer.

This sequence joins TRBV6-5 and TRBJ2-3, with 9 bases aligning to TRBD1. The CDR3 covers 15 residues. With V trimmed by 4 bases and J by 1 base, 3 bases remained unmatched. Germline V CDR1 and CDR2: MNHEY, SVGAGI. CDR3 residues: CASSSGQGRTDTQYF. The CDR3 DNA follows: TGTGCCAGCAGTTCGGGACAGGGCCGCACAGATACGCAGTATTTT.

The chain's CDR3 is CSARPGGQPQHF. In DNA, the CDR3 is TGCAGTGCTAGACCAGGTGGTCAGCCCCAGCATTTT. The chain recombines TRBV20-1 with TRBJ1-5; D gene ambiguous. This CDR3 comprises 12 residues. V was shortened by 2 bases and J by 6 bases, with 8 bases between the two germline ends. From germline, CDR1 is DFQATT and CDR2 SNEGSKA (reference sequence).

In its sample, this clonotype was seen a few times. This sequence joins TRBV29-1 and TRBJ2-2; D is unclear. CDR3 length equals 14 residues. Trimming removed 0 bases at V and 3 bases at J, with 8 bases between. The germline V gene has CDR1 SQVTM and CDR2 ANQGSEA. The DNA for the CDR3 is TGCAGCGTTGAAGAGTCCCAGTACACCGGGGAGCTGTTTTTT. Translated: CSVEESQYTGELFF.

This clonotype was detected ten times or more. This chain links TRBV9 with TRBJ2-3; 10 bases fit TRBD2. The V segment lost 0 bases and the J segment 3 bases; nucleotides outside the gene matches: 7. CDR1 and CDR2 from the germline V gene are SGDLS and YYNGEE. The CDR3 contains 17 residues. CDR3 loop: CASSVGLAGVGTDTQYF. The CDR3 DNA is TGTGCCAGCAGCGTAGGCCTAGCGGGAGTCGGTACAGATACGCAGTATTTT. Full variable domain (remainder filled in from reference TRBV9 and TRBJ2-3): DSGVTQTPKHLITATGQRVTLRCSPRSGDLSVYWYQQSLDQGLQFLIQYYNGEERAKGNILERFSAQQFPDLHSELNLSSLELGDSALYFCASSVGLAGVGTDTQYFGPGTRLTVL.

This clonotype was detected ten times or more. The chain couples TRBV28 to TRBJ2-7; 11 nucleotides match TRBD2. This CDR3 is built from 14 residues. Germline V gene sequence: CDR1 MDHEN, CDR2 SYDVKM. The V gene end was trimmed by 5 bases and the J gene end by 3 bases; junction bases not matched to a gene: 3. This CDR3 is CASSPGTSGYEQYF. The CDR3 nucleotides are TGTGCCAGCAGTCCTGGGACTAGCGGCTACGAGCAGTACTTC.

This clonotype was counted at least ten times. The V and J genes are TRBV30 and TRBJ1-1; TRBD1 is a possible D gene (6 bases). Trimming pared 3 bases from V and 1 base from J, leaving 12 bases between. CDR3 size: 14 residues. CDR1 is GTSNPN, CDR2 SVGIG, per germline (reference sequence). The CDR3 sequence: CAWRRGGRNTEAFF. For the CDR3, the DNA is TGTGCCTGGAGAAGAGGGGGTCGGAACACTGAAGCTTTCTTT.

The V gene is TRBV10-3, the J gene TRBJ1-5; D call uncertain. This CDR3 comprises 13 residues. V was trimmed by 7 bases and J by 2 bases, leaving 9 bases between them. CDR1 and CDR2 (germline): ENHRY, SYGVKD. The CDR3 region has the DNA TGTGCCATCACGGGTGGGGGCAATCAGCCCCAGCATTTT. Its protein is CAITGGGNQPQHF.

A few counts support this clonotype. The chain carries TRBV5-1 and TRBJ2-7, with 9 nucleotides matching TRBD1. From germline, CDR1 is SGHRS and CDR2 YFSETQ. The V and J ends lost 4 bases and 2 bases, in that order; junction bases with no gene match: 7. The CDR3 has 15 residues. CDR3 coding DNA: TGCGCCAGCAGCAGAGGGGGACAGGGCACCTACGAGCAGTACTTC. Protein: CASSRGGQGTYEQYF.

V usage is TRBV4-3 and J usage is TRBJ2-5, with D perhaps matching TRBD1 (6 bases). The CDR3 is made up of 14 amino acids. The germline V gene has CDR1 LGHNA and CDR2 YSLEER. Deletions cut 0 bases from V and 6 bases from J, with 11 bases between. The CDR3 spells CASSQDNRVKTQYF. Here the CDR3 DNA reads TGCGCCAGCAGCCAAGATAACAGGGTTAAGACCCAGTACTTC.

This clonotype was counted many times. V is TRBV5-1 and J is TRBJ2-2, with TRBD1 matching 7 bases. The CDR3 runs 13 residues. Germline-derived CDR1 and CDR2 are SGHRS and YFSETQ. With V trimmed by 3 bases and J by 6 bases, 2 bases remained unmatched. The CDR3: CASSSQGAGELFF. The CDR3 DNA reads TGCGCCAGCAGCTCCCAGGGGGCCGGGGAGCTGTTTTTT.

A few counts support this clonotype. The chain carries TRBV2 and TRBJ2-1; D uncertain. The germline V gene encodes CDR1 SNHLY and CDR2 FYNNEI. The length of the CDR3 is 12 residues. Trimming pared 11 bases from V and 5 bases from J, leaving 13 bases between. The CDR3 region is CAPTLLDNEQFF. The CDR3, as DNA: TGTGCCCCGACCTTACTTGACAATGAGCAGTTCTTC.

This clonotype has more than one count but fewer than ten. The rearrangement joins TRBV6-1 to TRBJ1-6; D gene uncertain. V dropped 1 base and J dropped 13 bases, with 8 bases sitting between them. Germline V gene sequence: CDR1 MNHNS, CDR2 SASEGT. The CDR3 runs to 12 residues. The CDR3 sequence: CASSEGDRPLHF. The CDR3 nucleotides read TGTGCCAGCAGTGAAGGGGATAGGCCCCTCCACTTT.

The table lists this clonotype with many counts. The rearrangement links TRBV3-1 to TRBJ2-1; the D gene is possibly TRBD1 (6 bases). V dropped 4 bases and J dropped 2 bases, with 12 bases sitting between them. Germline CDR1 and CDR2: LGHDT and YNNKEL (reference sequence). The length of the CDR3 is 15 residues. The chain's CDR3 is CASSPLRGTYNEQFF. CDR3 nucleotide sequence: TGTGCCAGCAGCCCCCTGAGGGGGACCTACAATGAGCAGTTCTTC.

Many counts were recorded for this clonotype. The chain uses TRBV29-1 and TRBJ2-2, with D unclear. CDR3 length equals 12 residues. Looked up from germline, CDR1 is SQVTM and CDR2 is ANQGSEA. V lost 4 bases, J lost 8 bases, and 11 bases lay in between. Here the CDR3 DNA reads TGCAGCGTTGGGACGGAGCGTGGGGAGCTGTTTTTT. It yields the protein CSVGTERGELFF.

This clonotype was counted ten times or more. The chain carries TRBV12-3 or TRBV12-4 and TRBJ2-3; D call uncertain. The CDR3 consists of 15 residues. Trimming stripped 5 bases from V and 4 bases from J, with 16 bases between. The CDR3 is CASSGTPRWADTQYF. The DNA of the CDR3 is TGTGCCAGCAGTGGAACGCCAAGGTGGGCAGATACGCAGTATTTT.

Only a few counts were recorded for this clonotype. This chain connects TRBV28 to TRBJ1-1; D ambiguous. V was clipped by 2 bases and J by 3 bases, with 10 bases between them. This CDR3 has 14 amino acids. From germline, CDR1 is MDHEN and CDR2 SYDVKM. CDR3 region: CASSLDFRDTEAFF. The CDR3 DNA reads as TGTGCCAGCAGTTTAGACTTCCGGGACACTGAAGCTTTCTTT.

Only one count was recorded for this clonotype. The rearrangement links TRBV12-3 or TRBV12-4 to TRBJ1-6; no clear D gene. V shed 5 bases and J shed 7 bases, with 6 bases lying between them. The CDR3 length is 12 residues. CDR3: CASSTQNSPLHF. The CDR3 coding sequence is TGTGCCAGCAGTACTCAGAATTCACCCCTCCACTTT.

CDR3 region: CSASGTPSGNTIYF. CDR3 DNA: TGCAGTGCTTCCGGGACACCCTCTGGAAACACCATATATTTT. The V gene is TRBV20-1, the J gene TRBJ1-3; tentative D call: TRBD1 (6 bases). The ends were cut back, 5 bases at V and 0 bases at J, with 11 bases in the middle. Germline assignment: CDR1 DFQATT and CDR2 SNEGSKA (reference sequence). The CDR3 is 14 residues long.

The rearrangement links TRBV20-1 to TRBJ2-2, with no clear D. The CDR3 sequence is 13 residues long. Looked up from germline, CDR1 is DFQATT and CDR2 is SNEGSKA (reference sequence). The V end lost 2 bases, the J end lost 1 base, and 5 bases lay between the germline ends. This chain's CDR3 is CSARHRNTGELFF. The CDR3 DNA reads as TGCAGTGCTAGACATAGGAACACCGGGGAGCTGTTTTTT.

This clonotype was found many times. V gene TRBV19 combines with J gene TRBJ1-5; the D is unclear. V was shortened by 2 bases and J by 7 bases, with 9 bases between the two germline ends. Germline V gene lookup returns CDR1 LNHDA and CDR2 SQIVND (reference sequence). This CDR3 comprises 13 residues. This CDR3 reads CASSIQGWQPQHF. The CDR3 DNA sequence: TGTGCCAGTAGTATACAAGGGTGGCAGCCCCAGCATTTT.

This clonotype was found many times. The rearrangement uses TRBV5-4 and TRBJ2-7, with a tentative D call TRBD1 (6 bases). Germline-derived CDR1 and CDR2 are SGHNT and YYREEE (reference sequence). The V and J ends lost 5 bases and 4 bases respectively, with 10 bases between them. The CDR3 spans 12 residues. The CDR3 region is CASSLQGYEQYF. In nucleotides, the CDR3 is TGTGCCAGCAGTCTACAGGGTTACGAGCAGTACTTC.

This clonotype turned up a few times. The rearrangement joins TRBV29-1 to TRBJ2-5, with unresolved D. This CDR3 has 14 amino acids. Trimming left V 5 bases short and J 6 bases short, with 19 bases between. From germline, CDR1 is SQVTM and CDR2 ANQGSEA. In DNA form, the CDR3 reads TGCAGCGTTATTCGCGACGGATCCGGACAGACCCAGTACTTC. It encodes CSVIRDGSGQTQYF.